Presented here are 24 T cell receptor beta chains from one specimen sequenced in a study of cytomegalovirus exposure and HLA in healthy donors. Repertoires were generated with immunoSEQ multiplex PCR, while TCRdb's copy carries only in-frame clones and drops some. Seen here are roughly 73,000 clones, around 96% observed once, and the top ten hold less than 4%. Sequencing used PBMCs. These receptors originate from a man aged 18 to 29 in good health and CMV-seronegative.

This rearrangement joins TRBV7-8 to TRBJ2-7; the D gene is possibly TRBD2 (5 bases). Germline CDR1 SGHVS, CDR2 FQNEAQ. The CDR3 runs 14 residues. The ends were cut back, 0 bases at V and 5 bases at J, with 11 bases in the middle. The CDR3 DNA reads TGTGCCAGCAGCTTAGCATGGACTCTTCACGAGCAGTACTTC. Translation: CASSLAWTLHEQYF.

The chain combines TRBV4-3 with TRBJ2-2; D is unresolved. The CDR3 loop spans 13 amino acids. The V end was cut by 0 bases, the J end by 7 bases, with 6 bases between. From germline, CDR1 is LGHNA and CDR2 YSLEER. The CDR3 nucleotides read TGCGCCAGCAGCCAAGAGATGAGCGGGGAGCTGTTTTTT. Translating it yields CASSQEMSGELFF.

This clone was seen just once. The chain is built from TRBV7-3 and TRBJ2-7; TRBD1 agrees at 7 bases. The CDR3 spans 15 residues. V shed 5 bases, J shed 6 bases, and the junction held 13 bases outside the gene matches. The V gene's germline CDR1 is SGHTA and CDR2 FQGTGA. As DNA, the CDR3 is TGTGCCAGCAGCCTATCTGGACAGGTTTACTCCGAGCAGTACTTC. Encoded protein: CASSLSGQVYSEQYF.

The V call is TRBV5-1, the J call TRBJ2-3; 7 bases line up with TRBD2. Germline CDR1 SGHRS, CDR2 YFSETQ. The CDR3 has 16 residues. The trim removed 4 bases at V and 2 bases at J, leaving 10 bases unmatched. As DNA, the CDR3 is TGCGCCAGCAGCGGGGGGACCGGGACTACCACAGATACGCAGTATTTT. It specifies CASSGGTGTTTDTQYF. Full variable domain (outside the CDR3, taken from reference TRBV5-1 and TRBJ2-3): KAGVTQTPRYLIKTRGQQVTLSCSPISGHRSVSWYQQTPGQGLQFLFEYFSETQRNKGNFPGRFSGRQFSNSRSEMNVSTLELGDSALYLCASSGGTGTTTDTQYFGPGTRLTVL.

The chain joins TRBV19 to TRBJ2-3; the match to TRBD2 covers 13 bases. The CDR3 consists of 17 residues. The germline V gene encodes CDR1 LNHDA and CDR2 SQIVND (reference sequence). Losses at the gene ends were 4 bases for V and 4 bases for J; bases not matched to a gene: 8. CDR3 coding DNA: TGTGCCAGTAGTACGACTACACTAGCGGGGGGGGCAGATACGCAGTATTTT. As protein: CASSTTTLAGGADTQYF.

The genes are TRBV29-1 and TRBJ1-1, with a possible D match to TRBD1 (6 bases). V was shortened by 8 bases and J by 5 bases, with 27 bases between the two germline ends. CDR3 length: 16 amino acids. From germline, CDR1 is SQVTM and CDR2 ANQGSEA. CDR3 sequence: CSTLGARGGGETEAFF. The CDR3 DNA reads as TGCAGCACCTTAGGGGCCCGGGGGGGCGGGGAAACTGAAGCTTTCTTT.

This chain connects TRBV6-6 to TRBJ2-6, with a weak D call TRBD2 (5 bases). Germline loops: CDR1 MNHNY, CDR2 SVGAGI (reference sequence). The CDR3 sequence is 15 residues long. Trimming left V 10 bases short and J 2 bases short, with 15 bases between. CDR3 in amino acids: CATLPVGAGANVLTF. Here the CDR3 DNA reads TGTGCCACTCTCCCCGTCGGGGCTGGGGCCAACGTCCTGACTTTC.

This chain uses TRBV4-2 with TRBJ1-4; D ambiguous. V was shortened by 3 bases and J by 0 bases, with 11 bases between the two germline ends. The length of the CDR3 is 16 residues. Looked up from germline, CDR1 is LGHNA and CDR2 is YNFKEQ. The CDR3 sequence: CASSHRREATNEKLFF. The CDR3 coding sequence is TGTGCCAGCAGCCACCGCCGGGAGGCAACTAATGAAAAACTGTTTTTT.

This rearrangement joins TRBV7-9 to TRBJ2-7; possibly TRBD2 for D (7 bases). Germline values: CDR1 SEHNR, CDR2 FQNEAQ (reference sequence). The CDR3 sequence is 16 residues long. V dropped 5 bases and J dropped 7 bases, with 24 bases sitting between them. The CDR3 spells CASSPPSGTSPGEQYF. For the CDR3, the DNA is TGTGCCAGCAGCCCCCCGAGCGGGACATCCCCGGGGGAGCAGTACTTC.

This clone came up once. The gene calls are TRBV2 and TRBJ1-1; D call uncertain. Trimming cost V 11 bases and J 6 bases, with 22 bases left between them. The CDR3 totals 14 residues. CDR1 is SNHLY and CDR2 is FYNNEI in the germline V gene. The CDR3 sequence is CAAGGRGLIPEAFF. The CDR3 nucleotides read TGTGCCGCTGGTGGTCGGGGTCTAATCCCTGAAGCTTTCTTT.

The rearrangement joins TRBV29-1 to TRBJ2-5, with 9 bases aligning to TRBD1. The CDR3 covers 17 residues. After removal of 3 bases from V and 5 bases from J, the junction contained 16 bases not matched to a gene. Germline V lookup: CDR1 SQVTM, CDR2 ANQGSEA. CDR3: CSVEGATGGPSRETQYF. For the CDR3, the DNA is TGCAGCGTTGAGGGGGCAACAGGGGGCCCGTCCAGGGAGACCCAGTACTTC.

The chain employs TRBV2 and TRBJ2-3; TRBD1 agrees at 8 bases. The germline gives CDR1 SNHLY, CDR2 FYNNEI. The CDR3 runs to 11 residues. Trimming cost V 6 bases and J 9 bases; bases outside gene matches: 2. CDR3: CASSWDRTQYF. In DNA, the CDR3 is TGTGCCAGCAGCTGGGACAGGACGCAGTATTTT.

The chain has TRBV11-2 and TRBJ1-4; 7 bases fit TRBD1. The V and J ends lost 1 base and 7 bases, in that order; junction bases with no gene match: 3. The CDR3 spans 14 residues. Germline CDR1 reads SGHAT; CDR2 reads FQNNGV. CDR3: CASSLGTGLEKLFF. As DNA, the CDR3 is TGTGCCAGCAGCTTAGGGACAGGACTTGAAAAACTGTTTTTT.

This chain joins TRBV2 and TRBJ1-2, with a possible D match to TRBD1 (5 bases). The V end was cut by 2 bases, the J end by 1 base, with 11 bases between. The CDR3 is made up of 15 amino acids. The V gene's germline CDR1 is SNHLY and CDR2 FYNNEI. CDR3 coding DNA: TGTGCCAGCAGTGAAAATTTGGGGCTTAACTATGGCTACACCTTC. This translates into CASSENLGLNYGYTF. Full variable domain (rest looked up from reference TRBV2 and TRBJ1-2): EPEVTQTPSHQVTQMGQEVILRCVPISNHLYFYWYRQILGQKVEFLVSFYNNEISEKSEIFDDQFSVERPDGSNFTLKIRSTKLEDSAMYFCASSENLGLNYGYTFGSGTRLTVV.

The chain employs TRBV6-5 and TRBJ2-1; D possibly corresponds to TRBD2 (5 bases). Germline CDR1 is MNHEY and CDR2 is SVGAGI. The CDR3 is 15 amino acids. V was trimmed by 3 bases and J by 0 bases, leaving 9 bases between them. In DNA form, the CDR3 reads TGTGCCAGCAGTTATGAGGGAAGCTCCTACAATGAGCAGTTCTTC. Protein: CASSYEGSSYNEQFF.

V usage is TRBV5-1 and J usage is TRBJ2-5, with D possibly being TRBD2 (6 bases). In germline, CDR1 is SGHRS, CDR2 YFSETQ. This CDR3 is built from 13 residues. V was clipped by 5 bases and J by 3 bases, with 11 bases between them. The CDR3, as DNA: TGCGCCAGCAGTAGGGACTGGAAAGAGACCCAGTACTTC. Its protein product is CASSRDWKETQYF.

This rearrangement joins TRBV7-8 to TRBJ2-2; D possibly corresponds to TRBD2 (5 bases). Germline CDR1 and CDR2: SGHVS and FQNEAQ. The CDR3 length is 15 residues. V gave up 1 base and J gave up 2 bases, with 8 bases separating them. Here the CDR3 reads CASSLGLLNTGELFF. Here the CDR3 DNA reads TGTGCCAGCAGCTTAGGACTACTCAACACCGGGGAGCTGTTTTTT.

This chain joins TRBV29-1 and TRBJ2-3, with 8 positions matching TRBD1. With 5 bases clipped from V and 2 bases from J, the junction kept 6 bases outside the gene matches. CDR3 size: 14 residues. The germline gives CDR1 SQVTM, CDR2 ANQGSEA. CDR3: CSVLADRATDTQYF. In nucleotides, the CDR3 is TGCAGCGTTCTGGCGGACAGGGCCACAGATACGCAGTATTTT.

The rearrangement joins TRBV19 to TRBJ2-7, with TRBD2 identical over 8 bases. The germline V gene encodes CDR1 LNHDA and CDR2 SQIVND (reference sequence). The CDR3 totals 13 residues. Trimming cost V 6 bases and J 3 bases; bases outside gene matches: 4. CDR3 amino acids: CASSGSGGYEQYF. CDR3 nucleotide sequence: TGTGCCAGTAGCGGGAGCGGGGGCTACGAGCAGTACTTC.

The V and J genes are TRBV2 and TRBJ2-3, with D perhaps matching TRBD2 (7 bases). Trimming removed 6 bases at V and 2 bases at J, with 12 bases between. Germline V CDR1 and CDR2: SNHLY, FYNNEI. The CDR3 has 14 amino acids. The CDR3 reads CASSGAGATDTQYF. DNA of the CDR3: TGTGCCAGCAGCGGGGCGGGGGCCACAGATACGCAGTATTTT.

The chain combines TRBV9 with TRBJ1-1, with a possible D match to TRBD1 (5 bases). The germline V gene has CDR1 SGDLS and CDR2 YYNGEE. V dropped 0 bases and J dropped 0 bases, with 21 bases sitting between them. The CDR3 is 19 amino acids. The CDR3 DNA sequence: TGTGCCAGCAGCGTAGCGTTGGGGGTGGGGGGGGAGATGAACACTGAAGCTTTCTTT. It yields the protein CASSVALGVGGEMNTEAFF.

This chain uses TRBV2 with TRBJ2-6; D is perhaps TRBD1 (5 bases). Between the trimmed V and J ends, which lost 2 bases and 8 bases, there was a span of 25 bases. The CDR3 contains 19 residues. Germline V lookup: CDR1 SNHLY, CDR2 FYNNEI. The CDR3 protein is CASSERGSEVRSASNVLTF. CDR3 nucleotides: TGTGCCAGCAGTGAAAGGGGTTCCGAGGTCCGGTCTGCCTCCAACGTCCTGACTTTC.

In this sample, this clone turned up a few times. The V gene is TRBV27, the J gene TRBJ2-3, with TRBD2 identical over 11 bases. CDR3 length: 18 amino acids. CDR1 is MNHEY and CDR2 is SMNVEV in the germline V gene (reference sequence). J was trimmed by 3 bases and V by 4 bases; bases with no gene match: 12. CDR3 region: CASSSPYSLAGDTDTQYF. The CDR3 DNA follows: TGTGCCAGCAGTTCCCCATATTCACTAGCGGGGGATACAGATACGCAGTATTTT.

The rearrangement joins TRBV12-5 to TRBJ2-1; the match to TRBD2 covers 10 bases. V was pared by 0 bases and J by 2 bases, with 22 bases of the junction left unmatched. CDR1 and CDR2 (germline): LGHNT, FRNRAP. The CDR3 has 23 residues. The CDR3 is CASGLVRGGSGASGGQPYNEQFF. The CDR3 DNA reads TGTGCTAGTGGTTTGGTACGTGGGGGGTCAGGGGCTAGCGGGGGCCAGCCCTACAATGAGCAGTTCTTC. The full variable domain, with the rest looked up from reference TRBV12-5 and TRBJ2-1, is DARVTQTPRHKVTEMGQEVTMRCQPILGHNTVFWYRQTMMQGLELLAYFRNRAPLDDSGMPKDRFSAEMPDATLATLKIQPSEPRDSAVYFCASGLVRGGSGASGGQPYNEQFFGPGTRLTVL.